The T cell receptor beta chain under discussion was sequenced for a study of patients and donors after allogeneic stem cell transplantation. This CDR3 spans 16 amino acids. V was shortened by 1 base and J by 0 bases, with 10 bases between the two germline ends. The germline V gene encodes CDR1 SEHNR and CDR2 FQNEAQ (reference sequence). TCRdb re-called the RT-PCR reads through MiXCR, storing one row per CDR3 protein. The repertoire holds some 90,000 distinct CDR3 sequences, with roughly 52% as singletons. In this sample, this clonotype turned up a few times. The specimen was blood, either unsorted or a sorted T cell fraction (not recorded which). The origin of this receptor is a human donor who was either an allogeneic HSCT recipient or a stem cell or donor lymphocyte infusion donor (not recorded which). It is not recorded whose cells these are; they may come from a transplant donor. The V gene is TRBV7-9, the J gene TRBJ1-3; no firm D call. CDR3 coding DNA: TGTGCCAGCAGCTTAGGCGCATCATCCTCTGGAAACACCATATATTTT. Amino acids: CASSLGASSSGNTIYF.